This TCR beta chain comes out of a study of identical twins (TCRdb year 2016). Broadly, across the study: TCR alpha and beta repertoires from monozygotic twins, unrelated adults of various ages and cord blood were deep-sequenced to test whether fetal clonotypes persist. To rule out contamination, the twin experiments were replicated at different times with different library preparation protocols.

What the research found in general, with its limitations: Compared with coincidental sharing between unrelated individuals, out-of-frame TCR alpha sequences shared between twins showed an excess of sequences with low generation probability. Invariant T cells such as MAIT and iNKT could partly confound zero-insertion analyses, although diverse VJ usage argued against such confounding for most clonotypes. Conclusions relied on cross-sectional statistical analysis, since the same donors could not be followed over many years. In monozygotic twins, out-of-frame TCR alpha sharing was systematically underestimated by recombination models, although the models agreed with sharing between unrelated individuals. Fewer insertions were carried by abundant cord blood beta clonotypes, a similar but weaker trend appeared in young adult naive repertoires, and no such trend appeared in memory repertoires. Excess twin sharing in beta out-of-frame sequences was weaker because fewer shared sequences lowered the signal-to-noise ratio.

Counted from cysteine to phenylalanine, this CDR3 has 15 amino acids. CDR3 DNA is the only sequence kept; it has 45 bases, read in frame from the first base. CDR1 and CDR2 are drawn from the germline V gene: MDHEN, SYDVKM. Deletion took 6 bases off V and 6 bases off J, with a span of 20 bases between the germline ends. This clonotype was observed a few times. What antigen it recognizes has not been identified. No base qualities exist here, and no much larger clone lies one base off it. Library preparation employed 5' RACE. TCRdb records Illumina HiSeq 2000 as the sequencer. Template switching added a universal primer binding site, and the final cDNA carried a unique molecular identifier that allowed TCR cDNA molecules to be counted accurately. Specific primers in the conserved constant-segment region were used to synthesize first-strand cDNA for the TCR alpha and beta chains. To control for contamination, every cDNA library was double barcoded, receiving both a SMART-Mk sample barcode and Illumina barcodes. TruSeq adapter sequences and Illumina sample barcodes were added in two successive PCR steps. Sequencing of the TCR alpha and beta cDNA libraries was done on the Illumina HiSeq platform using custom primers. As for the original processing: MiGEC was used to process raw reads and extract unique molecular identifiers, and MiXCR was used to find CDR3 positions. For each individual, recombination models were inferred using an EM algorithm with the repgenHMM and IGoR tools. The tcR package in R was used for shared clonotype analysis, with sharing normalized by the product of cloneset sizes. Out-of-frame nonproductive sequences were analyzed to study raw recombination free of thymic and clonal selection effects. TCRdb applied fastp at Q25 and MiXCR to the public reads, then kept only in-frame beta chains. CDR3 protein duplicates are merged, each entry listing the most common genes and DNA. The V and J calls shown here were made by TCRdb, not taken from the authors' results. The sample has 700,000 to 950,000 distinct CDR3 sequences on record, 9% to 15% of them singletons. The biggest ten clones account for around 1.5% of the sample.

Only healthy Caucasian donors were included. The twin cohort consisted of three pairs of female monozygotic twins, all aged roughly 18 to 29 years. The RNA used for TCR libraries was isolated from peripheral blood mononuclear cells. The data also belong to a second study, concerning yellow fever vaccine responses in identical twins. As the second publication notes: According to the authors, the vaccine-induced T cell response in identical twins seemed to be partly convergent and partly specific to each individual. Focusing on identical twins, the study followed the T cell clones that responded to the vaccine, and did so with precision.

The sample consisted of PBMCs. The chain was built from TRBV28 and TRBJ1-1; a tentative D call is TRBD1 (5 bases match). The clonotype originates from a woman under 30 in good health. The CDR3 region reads CASSSGLARQSEAFF. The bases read TGTGCCAGCAGCTCCGGTTTGGCGCGACAGTCTGAAGCTTTCTTT.